The T cell receptor (beta chain) described here comes from a study of blood T cell repertoires in COVID-19. TCRdb's table, derived via immunoSEQ multiplex PCR, lists solely in-frame clones and lacks some. Altogether about 190,000 clones are present, approximately 78% being singletons, with the ten largest covering 2.5% to 3.5%. Germline V lookup: CDR1 WSHSY, CDR2 SAAADI. This CDR3 has 12 residues. Trimming took 6 bases from V and 10 from J, leaving 15 bases between them. Sequences were obtained from peripheral blood. This TCR came from a woman of 80 years or more with active or convalescent COVID-19. The chain recombines TRBV10-2 with TRBJ1-2, with D possibly being TRBD1 (6 bases). In nucleotides, the CDR3 is TGCGCCAGCAGACAATCGGCAGGGGACTACACCTTC. The encoded protein is CASRQSAGDYTF.